This entry features one T cell receptor (beta chain) sequence. What it recognizes is unknown. The CDR3 consists of 14 residues. V lost 4 bases, J lost 2 bases, and 9 bases lay in between. Germline CDR1 reads MNHEY; CDR2 reads SMNVEV (reference sequence). This sample is drawn from a study of long-term antiretroviral therapy in people with HIV. Runs used v3.0 of the immunoSEQ assay and were done at survey level. Repertoires were generated with immunoSEQ multiplex PCR, while TCRdb's copy carries only in-frame clones and drops some. The data show around 20,000 clones, roughly 72% seen once. Notes on the study in general: Adherence to ART, viral resistance and therapy changes lacked any data.

The genes are TRBV27 and TRBJ1-3, with D possibly being TRBD1 (6 bases). The receptor comes from a man aged 45-65 years with HIV. Sample: unsorted PBMCs, taken 2.2 years after starting antiretroviral therapy. CDR3 bases: TGTGCCAGCAGTTCACAGGGTGCTGGAAACACCATATATTTT. This translates into CASSSQGAGNTIYF.